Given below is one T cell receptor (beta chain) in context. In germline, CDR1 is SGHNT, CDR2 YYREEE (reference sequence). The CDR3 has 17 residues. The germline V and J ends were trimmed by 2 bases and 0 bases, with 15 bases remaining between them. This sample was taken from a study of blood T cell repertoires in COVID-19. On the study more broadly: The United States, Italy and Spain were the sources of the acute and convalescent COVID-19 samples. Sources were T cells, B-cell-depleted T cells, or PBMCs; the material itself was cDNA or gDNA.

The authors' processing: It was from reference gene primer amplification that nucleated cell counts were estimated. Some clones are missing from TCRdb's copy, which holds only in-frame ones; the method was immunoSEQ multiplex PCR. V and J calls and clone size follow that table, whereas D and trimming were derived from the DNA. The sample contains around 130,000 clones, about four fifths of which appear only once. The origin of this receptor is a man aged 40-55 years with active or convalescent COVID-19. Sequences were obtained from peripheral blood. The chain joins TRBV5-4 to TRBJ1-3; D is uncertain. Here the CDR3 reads CASSFGLQPLSGNTIYF. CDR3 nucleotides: TGTGCCAGCAGCTTCGGACTCCAACCGCTCTCTGGAAACACCATATATTTT. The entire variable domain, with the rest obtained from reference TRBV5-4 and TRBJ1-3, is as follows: ETGVTQSPTHLIKTRGQQVTLRCSSQSGHNTVSWYQQALGQGPQFIFQYYREEENGRGNFPPRFSGLQFPNYSSELNVNALELDDSALYLCASSFGLQPLSGNTIYFGEGSWLTVV.